The rows below give T cell receptor beta chains drawn from one sample of a study of vaccination effects on CD4 cells after COVID-19. No antigen is known for these receptors. This table comes from immunoSEQ multiplex PCR, and its TCRdb copy is limited to in-frame clones, with some not included. The sample includes 72,000 or so clones, roughly 74% of them seen just once. Here the sequenced sample was CD4+ T cells from PBMCs cultured without peptide, taken after COVID-19 vaccination. The source is a human donor who received a COVID-19 vaccine. CDR3s include the opening cysteine and the closing phenylalanine or tryptophan. Clone size is shown for a subset of rows, as once, few, many or a class of expanded clone.

>NA|TRBV3-1/TRBV3-2|TRBJ2-3
CASRRASTDTQYF
>NA|TRBV18|TRBJ2-3
CASSPPPDGYTDTQYF
>NA|TRBV2|TRBJ2-2
CASKRDGELFF
>NA|TRBV10-3|TRBJ2-1
CAISESSYFAGGPGDEQFF
>NA|TRBV27|TRBJ1-2
CASRQTGVSYGYTF
>NA|TRBV4-1|TRBJ2-2
CASSQGLGGKGGAAFGELFF
>NA|TRBV29-1|TRBJ2-1
CSVTSGGATEQFF
>few|TRBV30|TRBJ1-2
CAWSVPGQANYGYTF
>once|TRBV4-3|TRBJ1-2
CASSQDRVSYGYTF
>NA|TRBV7-2|TRBJ1-3
CASSPRTGYSGNTIYF
>once|TRBV6-6|TRBJ2-3
CASSTRTSGDTDTQYF